This T cell receptor (beta chain) was captured by sequencing in a study of blood T cell repertoires in COVID-19. Overall study context: Donors in the United States, Italy and Spain gave samples during acute or convalescent COVID-19.

Researchers sorted participants into cohorts using their self-reported clinical history. Measured with immunoSEQ multiplex PCR; TCRdb has only the in-frame clones, and not every one. The sample shows around 420,000 clones, roughly 88% of them seen only once. Germline values: CDR1 SNHLY, CDR2 FYNNEI. The CDR3 is 15 amino acids. The trim removed 4 bases at V and 4 bases at J, leaving 6 bases unmatched. This sequence originates from a woman aged 40-49 years with acute COVID-19. The source material was PBMCs or T cells enriched from blood (not recorded which). The chain is built from TRBV2 and TRBJ2-3; 9 nucleotides agree with TRBD1. In DNA, the CDR3 is TGTGCCAGCAGTGGACTCGGACAGGGGTCAGATACGCAGTATTTT. This encodes CASSGLGQGSDTQYF.